These 9 T cell receptor beta chains originate from one sample sequenced in a study of blood T cell repertoires in COVID-19. Data came from immunoSEQ multiplex PCR; TCRdb stores just in-frame clones and leaves some out. The table has about 140,000 clones, roughly 84% seen once. Sequenced material: PBMCs or T cells enriched from blood (not recorded which). Receptors originate from a man aged 45 to 65 in a cohort exposed to, infected with or recovered from COVID-19 (not recorded which).

The gene calls are TRBV19 and TRBJ2-7; the match to TRBD1 covers 10 bases. Germline-derived CDR1 and CDR2 are LNHDA and SQIVND (reference sequence). The CDR3 is 16 amino acids. V lost 4 bases, J lost 2 bases, and 8 bases stayed unmatched. CDR3 loop: CASSTTGTGVTYEQYF. The CDR3 DNA reads as TGTGCCAGTAGTACAACCGGGACAGGGGTTACCTACGAGCAGTACTTC.

The chain employs TRBV24-1 and TRBJ2-7; perhaps TRBD1 as D (6 bases). Trimming stripped 5 bases from V and 3 bases from J, with 22 bases between. Germline CDR1 and CDR2: KGHDR and SFDVKD. The CDR3 length is 17 residues. The chain's CDR3 is CATSVYGYRDNGYEQYF. DNA for the CDR3: TGTGCCACCAGTGTGTATGGGTACAGGGACAATGGCTACGAGCAGTACTTC.

The V gene is TRBV19, the J gene TRBJ1-5; D not certain. Germline V gives CDR1 LNHDA, CDR2 SQIVND (reference sequence). The CDR3 consists of 14 residues. The V end was cut by 5 bases, the J end by 3 bases, with 11 bases between. The chain's CDR3 is CASSSRVDNQPQHF. The CDR3 DNA sequence: TGTGCCAGTAGTTCTCGGGTAGACAATCAGCCCCAGCATTTT.

The rearrangement uses TRBV11-2 and TRBJ2-5, with 7 bases aligning to TRBD1. CDR3 length: 14 residues. The V segment lost 7 bases and the J segment 1 base; nucleotides outside the gene matches: 6. The germline CDR1 and CDR2 sequences are SGHAT and FQNNGV. The CDR3: CASTTQGFQETQYF. The CDR3, as DNA: TGTGCCAGCACCACACAGGGGTTCCAAGAGACCCAGTACTTC.

The chain is built from TRBV9 and TRBJ1-1; no reliable D call. This CDR3 contains 15 residues. CDR1 and CDR2 from the germline V gene are SGDLS and YYNGEE. V gave up 0 bases and J gave up 3 bases, with 12 bases separating them. CDR3 residues: CASSVVGAPDTEAFF. CDR3 nucleotides: TGTGCCAGCAGCGTAGTGGGAGCCCCGGACACTGAAGCTTTCTTT.

The chain links TRBV7-8 to TRBJ1-2; D remains unclear. The CDR3 runs to 11 residues. CDR1 and CDR2 (germline): SGHVS, FQNEAQ. V was clipped by 3 bases and J by 8 bases, with 7 bases between them. CDR3 DNA sequence: TGTGCCAGCAGCTTGGGCGGGGGCTACACCTTC. Its translation: CASSLGGGYTF.

A single count supports this clone. The rearrangement uses TRBV24-1 and TRBJ2-3; possibly TRBD2 for D (6 bases). Germline assignment: CDR1 KGHDR and CDR2 SFDVKD. V lost 6 bases and J lost 11, with 11 bases in between. This CDR3 spans 11 amino acids. CDR3 loop: CATSQGAGQYF. CDR3 DNA: TGTGCCACCAGTCAGGGAGCGGGGCAGTATTTT.

This clone was recorded once. The J gene is TRBJ1-5, the V gene TRBV6-4, with D hard to call. The CDR3 runs 16 residues. The germline CDR1 and CDR2 sequences are MRHNA and SNTAGT. Trimming removed 7 bases from V and 0 bases from J, with 16 bases in between. CDR3 bases: TGTGCCAGCACCAACCAGGAAATCTATAGCAATCAGCCCCAGCATTTT. It encodes CASTNQEIYSNQPQHF.

The chain links TRBV3-1 (or the pseudogene TRBV3-2) to TRBJ1-1; TRBD1 aligns across 7 bases. Trimming removed 1 base from V and 10 bases from J; junction bases left unmatched: 9. CDR1 and CDR2 from the germline V gene are LGHDT and YNNKEL (reference sequence). The CDR3 runs 14 residues. The CDR3 loop is CASSQGEGGGGAFF. The CDR3 bases are TGTGCCAGCAGCCAAGGGGAAGGGGGCGGAGGAGCTTTCTTT.